The subject of this entry is one T cell receptor beta chain. Its antigen remains unidentified. Using immunoSEQ multiplex PCR, the repertoire was profiled, and TCRdb retains in-frame clones only, with some absent. Of 35,000 to 40,000 clones in the sample, about 85% were seen once. The sample originates from a study of lymphopenia after photon versus proton radiotherapy. General observations from the study: In patients who died, overall survival fell as post-nadir TCR diversity dropped more. Photon-treated patients lost naive T cells and TCR diversity; proton-treated stayed stable.

The V end was cut by 3 bases, the J end by 3 bases, with 16 bases between. The CDR3 contains 16 residues. CDR1 SGHNT and CDR2 YYREEE come from the germline V gene (reference sequence). The gene calls are TRBV5-4 and TRBJ2-4; D could derive from TRBD1 or TRBD2 (6 bases each). Sequences were derived from peripheral blood, sampled from a patient treated with photon-based radiotherapy. This clonotype originated in a man in his forties or fifties with gastric cancer. CDR3 nucleotides: TGTGCCAGCAGCTGGGACACCGCGCGGGGCAAAAACATTCAGTACTTC. This sequence encodes CASSWDTARGKNIQYF.